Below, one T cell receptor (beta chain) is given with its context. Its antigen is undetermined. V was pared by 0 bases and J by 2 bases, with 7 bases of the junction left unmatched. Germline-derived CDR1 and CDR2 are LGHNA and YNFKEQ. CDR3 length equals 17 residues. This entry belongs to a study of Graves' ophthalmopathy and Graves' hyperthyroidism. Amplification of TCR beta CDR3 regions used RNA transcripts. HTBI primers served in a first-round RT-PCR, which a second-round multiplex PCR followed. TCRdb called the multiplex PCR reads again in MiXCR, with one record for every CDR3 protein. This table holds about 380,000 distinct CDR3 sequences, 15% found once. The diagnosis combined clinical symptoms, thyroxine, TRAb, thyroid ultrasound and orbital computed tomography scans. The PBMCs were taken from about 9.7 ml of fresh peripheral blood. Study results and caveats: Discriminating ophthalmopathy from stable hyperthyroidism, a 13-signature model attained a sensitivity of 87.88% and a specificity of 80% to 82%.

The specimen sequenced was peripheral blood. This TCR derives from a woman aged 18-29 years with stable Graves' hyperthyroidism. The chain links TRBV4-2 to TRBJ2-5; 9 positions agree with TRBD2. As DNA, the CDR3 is TGTGCCAGCAGCCAAGATCGGGCTAGCGGGGTGCAAGAGACCCAGTACTTC. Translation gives CASSQDRASGVQETQYF.